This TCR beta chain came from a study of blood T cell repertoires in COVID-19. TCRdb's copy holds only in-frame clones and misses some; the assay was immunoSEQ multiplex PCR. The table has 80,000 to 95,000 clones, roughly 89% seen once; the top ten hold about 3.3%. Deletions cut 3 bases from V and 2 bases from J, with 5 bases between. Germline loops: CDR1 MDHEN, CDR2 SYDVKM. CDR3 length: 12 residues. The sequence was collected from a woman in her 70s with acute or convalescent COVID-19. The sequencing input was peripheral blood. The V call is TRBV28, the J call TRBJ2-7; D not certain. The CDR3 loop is CASSFRAYEQYF. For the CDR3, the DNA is TGTGCCAGCAGTTTCCGTGCCTACGAGCAGTACTTC.